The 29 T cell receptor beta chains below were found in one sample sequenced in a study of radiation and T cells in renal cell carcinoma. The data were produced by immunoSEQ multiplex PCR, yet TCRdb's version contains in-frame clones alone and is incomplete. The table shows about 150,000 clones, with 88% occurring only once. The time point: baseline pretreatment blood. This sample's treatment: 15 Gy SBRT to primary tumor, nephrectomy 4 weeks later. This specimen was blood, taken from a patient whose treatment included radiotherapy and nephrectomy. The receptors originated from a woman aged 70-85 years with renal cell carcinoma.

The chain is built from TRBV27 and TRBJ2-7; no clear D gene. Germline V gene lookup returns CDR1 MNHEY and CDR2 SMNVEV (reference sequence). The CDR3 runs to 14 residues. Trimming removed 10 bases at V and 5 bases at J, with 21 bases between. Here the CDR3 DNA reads TGTGCCACCAACGACCTTTCCTTCCAAAACGAGCAGTACTTC. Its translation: CATNDLSFQNEQYF.

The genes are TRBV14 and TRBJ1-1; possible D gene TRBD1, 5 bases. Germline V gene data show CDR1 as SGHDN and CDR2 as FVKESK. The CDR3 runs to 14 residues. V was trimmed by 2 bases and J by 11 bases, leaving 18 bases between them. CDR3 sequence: CASSQSARASEAFF. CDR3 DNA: TGTGCCAGCAGCCAATCCGCCAGGGCCTCAGAGGCTTTCTTT. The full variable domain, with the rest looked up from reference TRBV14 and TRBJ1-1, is EAGVTQFPSHSVIEKGQTVTLRCDPISGHDNLYWYRRVMGKEIKFLLHFVKESKQDESGMPNNRFLAERTGGTYSTLKVQPAELEDSGVYFCASSQSARASEAFFGQGTRLTVV.

The CDR3 sequence is CASSQTRTRYNEQFF. The CDR3 nucleotides are TGTGCCAGCAGCCAAACTCGGACTAGGTACAATGAGCAGTTCTTC. This sequence joins TRBV14 and TRBJ2-1; TRBD2 aligns across 7 bases. Germline lookup yields CDR1 SGHDN and CDR2 FVKESK. This CDR3 is 15 amino acids long. V lost 2 bases to trimming and J lost 4 bases; unmatched junction nucleotides: 5.

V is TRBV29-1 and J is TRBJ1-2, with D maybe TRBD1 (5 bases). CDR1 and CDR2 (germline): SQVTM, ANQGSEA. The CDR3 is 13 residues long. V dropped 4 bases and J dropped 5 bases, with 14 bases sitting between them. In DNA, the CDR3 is TGCAGCGTTGCAGGCAGGGAGGTTTATGGCTACACCTTC. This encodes CSVAGREVYGYTF.

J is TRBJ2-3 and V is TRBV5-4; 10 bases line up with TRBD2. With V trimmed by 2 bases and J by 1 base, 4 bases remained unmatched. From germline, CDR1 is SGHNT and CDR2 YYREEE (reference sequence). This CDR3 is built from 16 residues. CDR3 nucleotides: TGTGCCAGCAGCTTAAGGCTAGCGGGGGGCACAGATACGCAGTATTTT. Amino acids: CASSLRLAGGTDTQYF.

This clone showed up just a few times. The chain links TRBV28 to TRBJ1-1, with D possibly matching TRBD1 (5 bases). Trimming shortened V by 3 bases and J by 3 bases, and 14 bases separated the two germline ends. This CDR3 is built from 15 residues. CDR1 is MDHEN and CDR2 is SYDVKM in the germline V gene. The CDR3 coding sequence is TGTGCCAGCAGTTTGGCAGGGCCCTGGGACACTGAAGCTTTCTTT. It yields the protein CASSLAGPWDTEAFF.

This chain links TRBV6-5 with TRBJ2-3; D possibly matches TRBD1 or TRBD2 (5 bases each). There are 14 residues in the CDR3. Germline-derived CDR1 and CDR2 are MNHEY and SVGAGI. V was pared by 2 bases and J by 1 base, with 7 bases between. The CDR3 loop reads CASSYRGGTDTQYF. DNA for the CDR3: TGTGCCAGCAGTTACCGGGGCGGCACAGATACGCAGTATTTT.

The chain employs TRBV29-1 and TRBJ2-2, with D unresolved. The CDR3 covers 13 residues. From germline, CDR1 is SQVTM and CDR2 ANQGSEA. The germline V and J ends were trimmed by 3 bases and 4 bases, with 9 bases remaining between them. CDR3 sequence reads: CSVEVWSTGELFF. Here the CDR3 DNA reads TGCAGCGTTGAGGTCTGGAGCACCGGGGAGCTGTTTTTT.

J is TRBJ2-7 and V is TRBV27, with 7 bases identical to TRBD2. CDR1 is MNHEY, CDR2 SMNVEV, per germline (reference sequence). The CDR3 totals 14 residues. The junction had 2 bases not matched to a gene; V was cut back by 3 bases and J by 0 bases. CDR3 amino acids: CASSFGGSSYEQYF. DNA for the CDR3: TGTGCCAGCAGTTTCGGGGGGAGCTCCTACGAGCAGTACTTC.

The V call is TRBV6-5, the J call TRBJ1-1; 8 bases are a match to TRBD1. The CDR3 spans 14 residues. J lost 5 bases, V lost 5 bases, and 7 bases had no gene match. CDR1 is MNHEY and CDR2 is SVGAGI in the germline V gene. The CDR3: CASSTRGLRTEAFF. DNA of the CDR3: TGTGCCAGCAGTACCAGGGGGCTGAGGACTGAAGCTTTCTTT.

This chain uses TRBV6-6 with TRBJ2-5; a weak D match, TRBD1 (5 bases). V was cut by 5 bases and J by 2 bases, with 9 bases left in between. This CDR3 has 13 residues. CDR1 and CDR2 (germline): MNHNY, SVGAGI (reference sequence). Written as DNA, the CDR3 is TGTGCCAGCAGTCCGACAGTTCAAGAGACCCAGTACTTC. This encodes CASSPTVQETQYF.

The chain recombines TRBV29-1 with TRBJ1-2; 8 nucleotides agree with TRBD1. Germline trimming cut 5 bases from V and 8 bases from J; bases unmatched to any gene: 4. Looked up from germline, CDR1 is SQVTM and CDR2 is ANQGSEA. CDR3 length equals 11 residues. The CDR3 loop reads CSVRTGKGYTF. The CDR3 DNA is TGCAGCGTTAGGACAGGGAAAGGCTACACCTTC.

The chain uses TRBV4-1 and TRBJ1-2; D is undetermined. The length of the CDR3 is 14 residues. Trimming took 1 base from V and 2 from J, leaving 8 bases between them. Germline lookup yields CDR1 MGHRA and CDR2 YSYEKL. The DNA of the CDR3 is TGCGCCAGCAGCCAAGCGGCCGCAAACTATGGCTACACCTTC. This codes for CASSQAAANYGYTF.

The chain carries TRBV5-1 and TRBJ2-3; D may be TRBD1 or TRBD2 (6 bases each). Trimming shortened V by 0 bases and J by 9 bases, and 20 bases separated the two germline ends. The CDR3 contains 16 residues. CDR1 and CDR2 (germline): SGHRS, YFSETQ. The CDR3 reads CASSLEGWGAHRTQYF. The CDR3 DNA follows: TGCGCCAGCAGCTTGGAGGGTTGGGGGGCCCATCGGACGCAGTATTTT.

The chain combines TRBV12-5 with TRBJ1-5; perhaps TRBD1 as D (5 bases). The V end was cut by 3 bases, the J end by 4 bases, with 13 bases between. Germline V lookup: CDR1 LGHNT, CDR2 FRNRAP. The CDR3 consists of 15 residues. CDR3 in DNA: TGTGCTAGTGGTTTACCGTGGGGGTCTAATCAGCCCCAGCATTTT. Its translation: CASGLPWGSNQPQHF.

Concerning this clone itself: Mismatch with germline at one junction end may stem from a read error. The CDR3 region is CASRLAGGPEEQFF. CDR3 sequence (DNA): TGTGCCAGCAGGTTAGCGGGGGGGCCCGAGGAGCAGTTCTTC. The V gene is TRBV7-2, the J gene TRBJ2-1; TRBD2 matches 11 bases. The germline CDR1 and CDR2 sequences are SGHTA and FQGNSA. The CDR3 sequence is 14 residues long.

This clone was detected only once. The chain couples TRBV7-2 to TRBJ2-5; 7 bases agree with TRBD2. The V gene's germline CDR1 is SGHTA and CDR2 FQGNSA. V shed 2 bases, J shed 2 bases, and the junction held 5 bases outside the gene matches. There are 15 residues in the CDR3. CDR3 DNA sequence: TGTGCCAGCAGCTTATTCCAGCGGGGTCAAGAGACCCAGTACTTC. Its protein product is CASSLFQRGQETQYF.

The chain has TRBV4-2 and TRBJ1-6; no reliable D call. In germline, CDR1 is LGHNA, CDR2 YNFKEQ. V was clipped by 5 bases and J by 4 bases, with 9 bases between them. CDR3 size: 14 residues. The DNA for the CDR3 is TGTGCCAGCAGCTCAGGAATTTATAATTCACCCCTCCACTTT. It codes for CASSSGIYNSPLHF.

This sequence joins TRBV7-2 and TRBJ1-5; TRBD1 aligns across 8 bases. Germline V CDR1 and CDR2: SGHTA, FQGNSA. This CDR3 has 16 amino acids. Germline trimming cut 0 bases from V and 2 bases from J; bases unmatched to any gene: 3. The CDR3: CASSLAPGQGNQPQHF. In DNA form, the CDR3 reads TGTGCCAGCAGCTTAGCGCCGGGACAGGGCAATCAGCCCCAGCATTTT.

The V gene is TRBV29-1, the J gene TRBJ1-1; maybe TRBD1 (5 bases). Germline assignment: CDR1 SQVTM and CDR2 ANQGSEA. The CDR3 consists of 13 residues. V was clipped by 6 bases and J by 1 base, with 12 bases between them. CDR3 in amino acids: CSVGLGGNTEAFF. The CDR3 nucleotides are TGCAGCGTGGGCCTCGGGGGGAACACTGAAGCTTTCTTT.

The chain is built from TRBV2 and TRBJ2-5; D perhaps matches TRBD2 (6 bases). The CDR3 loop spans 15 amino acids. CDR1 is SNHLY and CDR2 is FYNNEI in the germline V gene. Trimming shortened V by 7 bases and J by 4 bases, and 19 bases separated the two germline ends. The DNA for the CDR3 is TGTGCCAGCAATCGGGAGCTGGGGTTAAGAGAGACCCAGTACTTC. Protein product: CASNRELGLRETQYF.

The CDR3 region is CASSAVGAMDQPQHF. DNA for the CDR3: TGCGCCAGCAGCGCGGTGGGCGCGATGGACCAGCCCCAGCATTTT. This sequence joins TRBV5-1 and TRBJ1-5; D uncertain. CDR3 length equals 15 residues. Trimming took off 4 bases at V and 7 bases at J, with 18 bases between the two ends. Germline V gene data show CDR1 as SGHRS and CDR2 as YFSETQ.

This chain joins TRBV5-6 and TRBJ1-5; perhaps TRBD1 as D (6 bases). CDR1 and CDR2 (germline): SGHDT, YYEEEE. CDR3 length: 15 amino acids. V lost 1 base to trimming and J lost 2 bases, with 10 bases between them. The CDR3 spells CASSLRGQGNQPQHF. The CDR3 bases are TGTGCCAGCAGCTTGCGGGGGCAGGGCAATCAGCCCCAGCATTTT.

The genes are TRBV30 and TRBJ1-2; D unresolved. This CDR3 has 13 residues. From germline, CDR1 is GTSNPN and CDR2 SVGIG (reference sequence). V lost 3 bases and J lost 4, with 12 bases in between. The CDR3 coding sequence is TGTGCCTGGAGGGACGGCCTGGCCTATGGCTACACCTTC. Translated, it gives CAWRDGLAYGYTF.

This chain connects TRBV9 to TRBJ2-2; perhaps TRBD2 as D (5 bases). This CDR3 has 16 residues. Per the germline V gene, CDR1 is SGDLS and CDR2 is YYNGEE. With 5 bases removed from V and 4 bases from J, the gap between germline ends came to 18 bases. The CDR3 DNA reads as TGTGCCAGCAGTATGTGGGAGCGGAGCCCCACCGGGGAGCTGTTTTTT. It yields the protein CASSMWERSPTGELFF.

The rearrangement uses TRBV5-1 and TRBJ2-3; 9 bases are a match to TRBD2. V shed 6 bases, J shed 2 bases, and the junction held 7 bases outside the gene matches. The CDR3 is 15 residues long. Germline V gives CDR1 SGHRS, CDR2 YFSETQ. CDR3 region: CASIKRGETTDTQYF. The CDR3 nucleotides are TGCGCCAGCATCAAGCGGGGGGAGACCACAGATACGCAGTATTTT.

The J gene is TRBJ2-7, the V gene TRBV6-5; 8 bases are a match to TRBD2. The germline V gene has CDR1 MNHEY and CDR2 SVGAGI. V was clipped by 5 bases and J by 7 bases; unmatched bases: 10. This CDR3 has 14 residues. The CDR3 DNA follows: TGTGCCAGCAGTCTACGGGGGGGGGTAGGAGAGCAGTACTTC. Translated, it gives CASSLRGGVGEQYF.

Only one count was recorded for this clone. Written as DNA, the CDR3 is TGTGCCAGCAGCTTGGGTGTCCAGGGGGATGGGGATACGCAGTATTTT. This sequence encodes CASSLGVQGDGDTQYF. J is TRBJ2-3 and V is TRBV5-8; 7 nucleotides agree with TRBD1. The CDR3 totals 16 residues. The ends lost 0 bases at V and 6 bases at J; junction bases unmatched: 10. Per germline, CDR1 SGHTS and CDR2 YDEGEE.

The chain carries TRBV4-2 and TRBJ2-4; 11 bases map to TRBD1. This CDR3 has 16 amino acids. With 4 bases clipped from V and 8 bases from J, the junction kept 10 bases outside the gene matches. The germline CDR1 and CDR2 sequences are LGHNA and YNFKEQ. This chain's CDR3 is CASSPGQGAGSDIQYF. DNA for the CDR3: TGTGCCAGCAGCCCTGGACAGGGGGCGGGGTCGGACATTCAGTACTTC.